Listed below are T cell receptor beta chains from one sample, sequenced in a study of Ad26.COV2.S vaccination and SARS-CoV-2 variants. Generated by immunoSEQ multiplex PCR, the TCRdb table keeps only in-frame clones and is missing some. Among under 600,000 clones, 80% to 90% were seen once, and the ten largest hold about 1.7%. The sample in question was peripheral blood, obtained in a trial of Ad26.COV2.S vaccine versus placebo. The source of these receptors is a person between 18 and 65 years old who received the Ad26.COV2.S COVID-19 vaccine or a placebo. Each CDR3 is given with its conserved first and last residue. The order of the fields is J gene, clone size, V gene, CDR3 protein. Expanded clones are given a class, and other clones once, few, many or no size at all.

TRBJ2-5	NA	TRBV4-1	CASSQDVSLVTQYF
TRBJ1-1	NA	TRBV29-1	CSVEYAIEAFF
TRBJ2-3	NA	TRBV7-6	CASSSLAGGRVTQYF
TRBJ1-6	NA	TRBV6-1	CASSESQGPRSPLHF
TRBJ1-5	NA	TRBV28	CASIASNQPQHF
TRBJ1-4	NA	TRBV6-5	CASSYGRATNEKLFF
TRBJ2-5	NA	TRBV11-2	CASSLNAGSNQETQYF
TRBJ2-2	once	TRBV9	CASSAAAQANTGELFF
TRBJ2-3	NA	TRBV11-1	CASSSSDTQYF
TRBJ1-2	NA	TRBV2	CASMHGYTF
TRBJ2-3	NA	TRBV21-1	CASSNGRQGADTQYF
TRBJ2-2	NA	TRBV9	CASSAARGALNTGELFF
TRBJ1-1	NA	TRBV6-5	CASSNRDEAEAFF
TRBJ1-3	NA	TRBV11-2	CASSGRGTRNTIYF
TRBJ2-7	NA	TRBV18	CATTVSASSYEQYF
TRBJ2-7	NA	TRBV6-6	CASKTRSPRPSEQYF
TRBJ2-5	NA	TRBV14	CASSHRTSVLETQYF
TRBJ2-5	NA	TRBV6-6	CASSQGQVVAETQYF
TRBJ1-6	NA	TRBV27	CASRPFGASYNSPLHF
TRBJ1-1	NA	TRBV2	CASSASRSNTEAFF
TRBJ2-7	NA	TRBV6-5	CASSPRPVTPYEQYF
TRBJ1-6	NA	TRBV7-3	CASSFGPPGGDSPLHF
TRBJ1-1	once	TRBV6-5	CASSSWSAEAFF
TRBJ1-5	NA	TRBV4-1	CASSRTPGGLEPQHF
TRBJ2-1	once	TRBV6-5	CASSRLVLAGEEQFF
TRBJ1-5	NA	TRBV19	CASSIDRGGNQPQHF
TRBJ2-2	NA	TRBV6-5	CASRWGDTGELFF
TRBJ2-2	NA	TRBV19	CATLGLAGSLTGELFF
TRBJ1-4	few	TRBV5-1	CASSLRGGDDEKLFF
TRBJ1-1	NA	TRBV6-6	CASSNGGQGNTEAFF
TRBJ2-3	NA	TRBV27	CASKGLLRGQDTQYF
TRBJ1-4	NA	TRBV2	CASSPAQRNEKLFF
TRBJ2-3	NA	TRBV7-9	CATNLEGDTQYF
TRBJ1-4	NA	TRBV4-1	CASSQGLRAGRNEKLFF
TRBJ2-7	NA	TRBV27	CASSLKGYEQYF
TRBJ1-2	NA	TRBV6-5	CASKDRGGNYGYTF
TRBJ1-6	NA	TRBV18	CASSREANADSPLHF
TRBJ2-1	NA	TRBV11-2	CASSLVGLAGAGNEQFF
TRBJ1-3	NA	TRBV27	CASSLSGYGNTIYF
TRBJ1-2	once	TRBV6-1	CASSSPGQGHYGYTF
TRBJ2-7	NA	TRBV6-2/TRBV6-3	CASSARTVSYEQYF
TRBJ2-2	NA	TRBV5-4	CASSLVLANTGELFF
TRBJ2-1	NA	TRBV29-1	CSVEENNEQFF
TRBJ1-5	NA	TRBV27	CASSLSVSQPQHF
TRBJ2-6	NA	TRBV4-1	CASGYRGDLALGANVLTF
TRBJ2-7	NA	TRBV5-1	CASSLASRRTSGSTYEQYF
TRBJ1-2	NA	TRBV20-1	CSASLGGQGAGGYTF
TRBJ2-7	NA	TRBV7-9	CASSLDAQGDRAYEQYF
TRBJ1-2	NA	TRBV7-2	CASSTFRDRENRDGYTF
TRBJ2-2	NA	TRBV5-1	CASSRPGAGAGELFF
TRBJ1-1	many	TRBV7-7	CASPPPQVGKYTEAFF
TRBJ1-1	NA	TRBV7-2	CASSLYGITEAFF
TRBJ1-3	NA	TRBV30	CAWSWDISGNTIYF